The sequence of this TCR beta chain was determined in a study of cytomegalovirus exposure and HLA in healthy donors (dated by TCRdb to 2016 to 2017). As for the study more broadly: According to an earlier analysis of a few hundred of the donors, about 179 million T cells yielded 117 million unique TCR beta sequences and about 280 Gb of sequence data. The study combined high-throughput TCR immunosequencing, statistical association of individual TCRs with disease status, and machine learning to predict cytomegalovirus infection status. To decide whether each TCR beta V gene segment behaved as functional or pseudogenic, an earlier analysis of some 600 of the donors relied on high-throughput TCR beta sequencing. Besides the first cohort of about 730 subjects, a separate validation cohort made up of 120 different subjects was used. A later genetic analysis used genome-wide SNP genotypes for about 65% of the roughly 700 donors, treating that subset as a discovery cohort. The study used immunosequencing to profile the T cell repertoires of 666 subjects and linked those repertoires to cytomegalovirus serostatus. Rather than using new phenotypic data, the later analysis identified candidate immune exposures from TCR beta sequences and from how often those sequences occurred across donors. Alongside the repertoire data, information on donor age, sex, ethnicity and CMV serostatus was compiled. Both class I and class II loci were covered by HLA typing, at four-digit resolution. The number of donors typed differed by locus, with 629-630 for A, B, C, DRB1 and DQB1, around 500 for DQA1, about 610 for DPA1, and approximately 470 for DPB1. Of the 300 to 500 genotyped donors, 75% to 85% were placed in the genetic ancestry cluster associated with self-reported Caucasian donors. About 300 gigabases of sequencing data and approximately 80 million unique TCR sequences were included in an early release covering 500 to 750 HLA-typed donors. The study aimed to test whether signatures of past pathogen exposure could be identified by cataloging public T cell receptors. Among approximately 370 genotyped donors of the cohort, an average of approximately 240,000 unique TCR beta nucleotide sequences was sequenced per donor, of which about 19% were non-productive. A later analysis re-analyzed previously published TCR beta repertoires from 666 donors and added high-resolution HLA genotyping to study TCR occurrence patterns. Roughly 5 DR-DQ haplotypes were handled as single units for association and clustering, since linkage in the cohort was strong. All discovery cohort repertoires had been generated using a single sequencing platform. Paper-wide results and their limitations: A later analysis found that HLA-associated TCR beta chains were more clonally expanded and had lower generation probabilities than equally common non-associated chains. Some IMGT-functional V segments, including TRBV6-2 and TRBV6-3, could not be distinguished by the 87-base-pair reads and were therefore excluded. Most TCR sequences were seen in very few donors, while some public TCRs were found in many individuals. In a later genetic analysis, a missense DCLRE1C variant was associated with V-gene and J-gene trimming of TCR beta chains, and the association was replicated in an independent cohort. A further reported finding was that TCR beta sequences accurately predicted the HLA-A and HLA-B alleles for most subjects in the first cohort. Only TCR beta chains were sequenced in this cohort, and the absence of alpha or paired-chain data limited detectable features. CMV serostatus was the only immune exposure information available for the cohort. Because counts were too low, roughly 17 rarely observed V segments, including chromosome 9 orphons, were left out of the earlier analysis of several hundred of the donors. Because some donors lacked HLA typing at each locus, the association tests relied only on the typed subset. Broadly in line with IMGT annotations, most TCR beta V segments showed up in productive rearrangements about 87% or about 30% of the time in an earlier analysis of 450 to 750 of the donors. A later genetic analysis reported fewer N-insertions in productive TCRs among donors in an Asian-associated ancestry cluster than the roughly 700-donor mean. In both the original and validation cohorts, the classifier was reported to diagnose cytomegalovirus status with high specificity and sensitivity. Correlated functional status among segregating V segments might be attributable to linkage disequilibrium, but an unknown experimental factor could not be ruled out. A later analysis found that TCR association rates varied across HLA loci, with DRB1 alleles showing the most associated TCRs and HLA-C alleles the fewest. A later analysis associated 16,951 TCR beta sequences with specific HLA alleles at a false discovery rate of 0.05. A few of the identified cytomegalovirus-associated TCR beta chains were confirmed in vitro to be specific for cytomegalovirus antigens. Several of the top co-occurrence clusters appeared to be linked to parvovirus B19, influenza, CMV and Epstein-Barr virus, according to a later analysis. The presence/absence analyses assumed that sequencing depth was roughly uniform across donors, and that assumption may not be true. A cluster of highly shared sequence variants was judged likely to be a technical artifact of the sequencing pipeline. Most CMV-associated TCR beta chains appeared to be HLA-restricted in a later analysis, and the HLA associations seemed to be driven largely by CMV exposure. The authors suggested that the approach could potentially be extended to other disease states and immunological phenotypes. Assigning TCR associations to individual alleles was difficult when HLA alleles, especially DR and DQ, strongly co-occurred. A total of 164 TCR beta chains were listed by the study as associated with cytomegalovirus.

On this clone: Its antigen remains undetermined.

CDR1 and CDR2 are drawn from the germline V gene (reference sequence): MNHNY, SVGAGI. Reading from cysteine to phenylalanine, the CDR3 counts 12 amino acids. Of the read, only the CDR3 DNA is kept; its 36 bases are in frame from base 1. V was cut back by 5 bases and J by 9 bases, leaving a gap of 8 bases between them. In total, roughly 710 healthy bone marrow donors made up the cohort. At the time of sampling, all cohort members were nominally healthy, though unrecorded immune exposures were likely present. The donor was CMV seronegative and was included in the group of around 320 seronegative cohort members. A peripheral blood sample was provided by each donor, and peripheral blood mononuclear cells were used for TCR beta sequencing. Genomic DNA was extracted from the blood cell samples with the Qiagen DNeasy Blood Extraction Kit. Library method: the immunoSEQ multiplex PCR assay. A mixture of 60 forward primers for TCR Vbeta segments and 13 reverse primers for TCR Jbeta segments was used in the multiplex PCR. Amplification of the CDR3 region of rearranged TCR beta genes was performed with a multiplex PCR assay on genomic DNA. The Illumina HiSeq System was used to sequence the amplified TCR beta libraries as 87-base-pair reads. The study's processing was this. A later analysis tallied roughly 78 million unique TCR beta chains across the 700 or so repertoires, and about 10 million of those chains were shared by two or more donors. Raw reads were error-corrected and collapsed into unique sequences with a nearest-neighbor algorithm that merged closely related sequences to remove PCR and sequencing errors. Alignment of CDR3 sequences to IMGT reference sequences was used to assign V, D and J gene segments. For a sequence to be retained, a match of at least six nucleotides to both a V gene segment and a J gene segment was required. Rearrangements were classified as productive when the CDR3 lacked stop codons and remained in frame with V and J, and all other rearrangements were classified as non-productive. CDR3 was defined according to IMGT convention as the region running from the second conserved V-encoded cysteine to the conserved J-encoded phenylalanine. The earlier analysis of 500 to 600 of the donors excluded sequences that lacked an unambiguous match to a single V gene segment. An earlier analysis of several hundred of the donors called V segments functional above 56.7% productive rearrangements and segregating when the between-donor standard deviation exceeded 5%. A statistical classification framework was built for diagnosing cytomegalovirus status from the catalog of TCR beta chain sequences. V and J gene assignment, in a later analysis, came from comparing TCR nucleotide sequences with IMGT/GENE-DB human TR gene sequences. Using the TCRdist pipeline, a later analysis assigned CDR3 sequences along with most-parsimonious VDJ recombination scenarios. A later analysis defined each TCR beta chain by its CDR3 amino acid sequence plus V-gene family, and excluded reads lacking a unique V-gene family. As a way to deal with suspected cross-contamination and a sequencing artifact, a later analysis dropped approximately 590 nucleotide sequences that were highly shared and had low generation probability. A later analysis calculated a clonal expansion index for each public chain from normalized within-repertoire ranks of inferred template counts. A later analysis computed generation probabilities with a VDJ recombination model fitted to out-of-frame rearrangements, and checked the results against IGoR. In a later analysis, hypergeometric tests were used to score TCR-TCR, TCR-HLA and TCR-CMV co-occurrence, with a repertoire-size bias correction applied to TCR pairs. False discovery rates were estimated in a later analysis by permuting HLA or CMV assignments 20 times. A later analysis grouped co-occurring TCRs with DBSCAN, adding TCRdist sequence similarity when clustering within HLA-allele-positive subsets. Repertoires with fewer than 30,000 or more than 120,000 public chains were left out of co-occurrence clustering, as were five repertoires with anomalous nucleotide sharing. Drawn from immuneACCESS, this table holds only the in-frame rearrangements with V and J called that TCRdb kept. Clones are partly lost; checked studies trace under half to an unresolved V gene and leave the rest unexplained. V and J calls plus clone size are reproduced from that table; the DNA served to infer D and trimming. The sample's table lists a count of approximately 110,000 clones. 3.6% of the sample is in the top ten clones.

The rearranged segments are TRBV6-6 and TRBJ1-6, with the identity of the D gene unclear. The sequence came from a man in his late teens or twenties in good health and CMV-seronegative. The sequencing input was PBMCs. The nucleotide sequence reads TGTGCCAGCAGTCAACCTAGTTCACCCCTCCACTTT. This translates into CASSQPSSPLHF.